This T cell receptor (beta chain) was documented in a study of shared clonotypes between healthy human individuals (dated by TCRdb to between 2020 and 2021). Background for the entire study: The cohort comprised a couple of women and a few men aged 18 to 49 years. Between about 0.94 and 8.9 billion PBMCs per donor were obtained by leukapheresis. Blood TCR repertoires of about 5 healthy adults were deeply sequenced to estimate repertoire size and the extent of clonotype sharing between individuals. To increase sequencing depth and limit assay-specific biases, TCR repertoire library preparation and sequencing were carried out by different laboratories using diverse techniques. For each donor, CD4 naive and CD4 memory were each given three plates, CD8 naive was given two plates, and CD8 memory was given one plate.

Using the deep immunoSEQ assay, multiplex PCR amplified TCR CDR3 regions from genomic DNA. Extracted genomic DNA from each cell subset was spread evenly across all wells of several immunoSEQ 96-well plates, with each plate serving as a replicate. For sorted subsets, around 200 ng genomic DNA, equal to approximately 30,000 T cell genomes, was loaded into each replicate PCR. Purified libraries were measured with a Qubit 3.0 fluorometer, size-checked on a Bioanalyzer 2100, and measured again with the KAPA Library Quantification kit. Every immunoSEQ 96-well plate was sequenced on a dedicated single-read 150-cycle Illumina NextSeq 550 flow cell. Concerning the study's data processing: Because the immunoSEQ output included only junctional sequences and no quality scores, the filtering could not be the same as the filtering used for full-length reads. To assign V/J genes and CDR3, sequences were annotated against IMGT germline references using PyIR, a Python wrapper for IgBLAST v1.9. Any read was removed if the V/J assignment was weak (E-value above 1e-6), the CDR3 was missing, or the read contained stop codons, out-of-frame junctions, or ambiguous translated residues. V3J clonotypes were defined as sequences sharing the same inferred V gene, J gene, and CDR3 amino acid sequence. Percentage overlap between repertoires was calculated by dividing the number of shared unique clonotypes by the size of the smaller repertoire. Richness of each repertoire was evaluated using RTK rarefaction, the Chao1 estimator, and Recon v2.1 estimates of unobserved clonotypes. Generation probabilities for all TCRbeta clonotypes obtained by the gDNA method from several donors were computed using OLGA. Entries here come from immuneACCESS through TCRdb and include only in-frame sequences with V and J called. Some clones fail to appear in such tables; in the studies checked, an unresolved V gene covers under half of the shortfall, and the cause of the remainder is unknown. D and trimming come from the DNA, and the V and J calls and clone size come from that table. This sample comprises 1.5 million to 2.5 million clones, about 95% of them detected only once. The ten largest clonotypes hold 0.95% to 1.5% of the sample.

General conclusions and limits of the study: Sampling was limited to blood, and TCR repertoires in tissue likely differ from TCR repertoires in blood. Higher generation probabilities were observed for clonotypes shared by all four sorted-subset donors than for non-shared clonotypes. Pairwise subsampling led to the expectation that sequencing depth would affect the degree of clonotype sharing among donors. Because the study included a small number of donors, the genetic and exposure-history diversity represented was limited. Rarefaction of sorted-subset datasets indicated incomplete sequencing despite the large sequencing depth. Across a few donors, 4.5% to 6.5% of naive CD4, approximately 3.6% of naive CD8, about 2.3% of memory CD4, and roughly 0.41% of memory CD8 clonotypes were shared. Naive subsets generally had larger estimated clonotype richness than memory subsets.

V and J are truncated by 4 bases and 6 bases respectively, leaving an intervening sequence of 24 bases. The germline V gene specifies SGHRS as CDR1 and YFSETQ as CDR2. The CDR3 measures 17 amino acids from cysteine to phenylalanine. Only the CDR3 part of the read is kept: 51 bases, read in frame from the first base. CD8 naive samples were obtained by positive selection for CCR7 among CD45RO-negative cells, yielding a CD45RA+CCR7+ population from which TemRA cells were excluded. Healthy HIV-negative adults with no recently reported acute infections or vaccinations were included as donors. Every donor was a Caucasian adult residing in Nashville, Tennessee, USA. Blood was collected by leukapheresis, and PBMCs were isolated by Ficoll-Histopaque density gradient centrifugation and then cryopreserved in liquid nitrogen vapor phase. Analytical flow cytometry was used to check the purity and quantity of each magnetically sorted T cell population. From each sorted fraction, genomic DNA was isolated and quantified by UV absorbance on a Nanodrop 2000c.

A remark on this clone: Its antigen is not yet known. Per-base quality was not reported, and no clone a single base away is much larger than it.

The sequence joins TRBV5-1 to TRBJ2-3; the D gene is possibly TRBD2, with 5 bases matching. The receptor was derived from a man aged 18 to 30 in good health. The sequencing input was naive CD8+ T cells sorted from blood. The cell subset or site label here, explained by the study, means: CD45RA+CCR7+. In nucleotides, the sequence is TGCGCCAGCAGCCAGCCGGCCCTGGCGGAGGATTGGGATACGCAGTATTTT. Translated, this is CASSQPALAEDWDTQYF.